A selection of T cell receptor beta chains follows, all from one sample in a study of shared clonotypes between healthy human individuals. TCRdb's table, derived via immunoSEQ multiplex PCR, lists solely in-frame clones and lacks some. The sample gives around 2.5 million clones, over 85% of which show up once; around 0.37% is in the top ten. The sequenced sample consisted of naive CD4+ T cells from PBMCs. Source of these receptors: a man between 18 and 35 years old in good health. Some clones in this sample may be carry-over from other donors' samples. The CDR3 runs from the conserved cysteine through the conserved F or W. A D gene is named only where the DNA matches it firmly. Size is stated for part of the rows, as once, few or many counts, or as a class when the clone is expanded.

TRBD1 | TRBJ2-1 | - | TRBV18 | CASSLQGNEQFF | TGTGCCAGCTCATTACAGGGGAATGAGCAGTTCTTC
TRBD2 | TRBJ2-1 | - | TRBV7-6 | CASSLRLAGGDEQFF | TGTGCCAGCAGCTTGAGACTAGCGGGAGGAGATGAGCAGTTCTTC
- | TRBJ1-3 | - | TRBV25-1 | CASSETDRSGNTIYF | TGTGCCAGCAGTGAGACCGACAGGTCTGGGAACACCATATATTTT
- | TRBJ1-1 | - | TRBV5-4 | CASSPGITEAFF | TGTGCCAGCAGCCCAGGGATCACTGAAGCTTTCTTT
- | TRBJ1-5 | - | TRBV6-1 | CASGLNRDGNQPQHF | TGTGCCAGCGGATTGAACAGGGACGGCAATCAGCCCCAGCATTTT
TRBD2 | TRBJ2-3 | - | TRBV19 | CASKDRAGVGDTQYF | TGTGCCAGTAAGGATAGGGCGGGAGTCGGGGATACGCAGTATTTT
TRBD1 | TRBJ2-7 | - | TRBV19 | CASSTGTGPYEQYF | TGTGCCAGTAGCACCGGGACAGGCCCCTACGAGCAGTACTTC
TRBD1 | TRBJ2-3 | once | TRBV4-1 | CASSRTGTGSWDTQYF | TGCGCCAGCAGCCGAACCGGGACAGGGTCGTGGGATACGCAGTATTTT
- | TRBJ2-1 | - | TRBV5-1 | CASIQDGYNEQFF | TGCGCCAGCATCCAAGACGGTTACAATGAGCAGTTCTTC
- | TRBJ1-1 | - | TRBV5-1 | CASSPTSQGNTEAFF | TGCGCCAGCAGCCCCACCTCACAGGGGAACACTGAAGCTTTCTTT
TRBD1 | TRBJ2-1 | - | TRBV7-8 | CASSLVGGQGSNEQFF | TGTGCCAGCAGCTTAGTTGGGGGACAGGGTAGCAATGAGCAGTTCTTC
- | TRBJ2-7 | - | TRBV7-9 | CASSSQYEQYF | TGTGCCAGCAGCAGCCAGTACGAGCAGTACTTC
- | TRBJ1-1 | - | TRBV5-1 | CASSWEGGEAFF | TGCGCCAGCAGCTGGGAGGGGGGAGAAGCTTTCTTT
- | TRBJ2-3 | - | TRBV9 | CASSDGEGSTDTQYF | TGTGCCAGCAGCGACGGAGAGGGGAGCACAGATACGCAGTATTTT
TRBD1 | TRBJ2-7 | - | TRBV4-3 | CASSQGQGVHAEQYF | TGCGCCAGCAGCCAAGGCCAGGGGGTACACGCCGAGCAGTACTTC
- | TRBJ2-7 | - | TRBV2 | CASWNYEQYF | TGTGCCAGCTGGAACTACGAGCAGTACTTC
TRBD1 | TRBJ2-7 | - | TRBV5-1 | CASSLGPSGQAPPYEQYF | TGCGCCAGCAGCTTGGGCCCCTCCGGACAGGCTCCCCCGTACGAGCAGTACTTC
TRBD1 | TRBJ2-2 | - | TRBV2 | CASRDRADTGELFF | TGTGCCAGCAGGGACAGGGCAGACACCGGGGAGCTGTTTTTT
- | TRBJ1-2 | - | TRBV25-1 | CASSDDSNYGYTF | TGTGCCAGCAGTGACGACAGCAACTATGGCTACACCTTC
- | TRBJ1-4 | - | TRBV6-6 | CASSYLRKGEKLFF | TGTGCCAGCAGTTACTTGCGGAAGGGCGAAAAACTGTTTTTT
TRBD1 | TRBJ1-1 | - | TRBV7-9 | CASRKTTGGHSEAFF | TGTGCCAGCAGGAAAACTACAGGGGGGCACTCTGAAGCTTTCTTT
- | TRBJ1-2 | - | TRBV6-5 | CASNASPLANYGYTF | TGTGCCAGCAACGCTTCTCCTTTAGCTAACTATGGCTACACCTTC
TRBD1 | TRBJ2-5 | - | TRBV28 | CASSFSDRAETQYF | TGTGCCAGCAGTTTCTCCGACAGGGCCGAGACCCAGTACTTC
- | TRBJ1-4 | - | TRBV28 | CASTHLEGGTNEKLFF | TGTGCCAGCACCCATTTGGAGGGGGGGACTAATGAAAAACTGTTTTTT
- | TRBJ1-2 | - | TRBV28 | CASSRGTTPGYTF | TGTGCCAGCAGCCGGGGGACAACTCCGGGCTACACCTTC
- | TRBJ2-7 | - | TRBV5-6 | CASSFGPRAEQYF | TGTGCCAGCAGTTTCGGGCCCCGGGCCGAGCAGTACTTC
- | TRBJ2-7 | - | TRBV11-2 | CASSHSGTGRTYEQYF | TGTGCCAGCAGCCATTCGGGTACGGGACGAACCTACGAGCAGTACTTC
- | TRBJ2-7 | - | TRBV5-1 | CASSLERFNEQYF | TGCGCCAGCAGCTTGGAAAGGTTTAACGAGCAGTACTTC
- | TRBJ2-3 | - | TRBV19 | CASSRVADSGTDTQYF | TGTGCCAGTAGCAGAGTAGCGGACTCGGGCACAGATACGCAGTATTTT
- | TRBJ1-1 | - | TRBV7-8 | CASSLWGTEAFF | TGTGCCAGCAGCCTCTGGGGCACTGAAGCTTTCTTT
- | TRBJ1-5 | once | TRBV27 | CASSSRGAGSPAQHF | TGTGCCAGCAGTTCTCGCGGGGCGGGAAGCCCAGCCCAGCATTTT
TRBD1 | TRBJ1-1 | - | TRBV7-9 | CASSSRQGANTEAFF | TGTGCCAGCAGCTCCCGTCAGGGGGCGAACACTGAAGCTTTCTTT
- | TRBJ2-1 | - | TRBV7-3 | CASTQGNSGLQEQFF | TGTGCCAGCACCCAGGGGAATAGTGGGCTCCAAGAGCAGTTCTTC
- | TRBJ2-5 | - | TRBV30 | CAWSVKGSERARTQYF | TGTGCCTGGAGTGTAAAGGGTAGCGAAAGGGCGAGGACCCAGTACTTC
- | TRBJ1-5 | - | TRBV7-8 | CASKNGVGFQPQHF | TGTGCCAGCAAGAACGGGGTCGGTTTCCAGCCCCAGCATTTT
- | TRBJ2-2 | - | TRBV5-1 | CASSLIGAATGELFF | TGCGCCAGCAGCTTGATCGGGGCGGCCACCGGGGAGCTGTTTTTT
- | TRBJ1-2 | - | TRBV18 | CASSPTGSNYGYTF | TGTGCCAGCTCACCTACAGGGTCCAACTATGGCTACACCTTC
- | TRBJ2-2 | - | TRBV6-5 | CASSYFGANTGELFF | TGTGCCAGCAGTTACTTCGGCGCGAACACCGGGGAGCTGTTTTTT
- | TRBJ2-3 | - | TRBV9 | CASSAGADTQYF | TGTGCCAGCAGCGCAGGGGCGGATACGCAGTATTTT
TRBD1 | TRBJ1-5 | - | TRBV2 | CASSDRGHQPQHF | TGTGCCAGCAGTGACAGGGGGCATCAGCCCCAGCATTTT
- | TRBJ2-3 | - | TRBV7-2 | CASSLVRDRLYF | TGTGCCAGCAGCTTAGTTCGGGACCGACTGTATTTT
- | TRBJ2-5 | - | TRBV11-2 | CASSLGSETQYF | TGTGCCAGCAGCTTAGGATCGGAGACCCAGTACTTC
- | TRBJ2-5 | - | TRBV15 | CATSSRRETQYF | TGTGCCACCAGCAGCCGCCGGGAGACCCAGTACTTC
- | TRBJ1-5 | - | TRBV7-6 | CASSLGNQPQHF | TGTGCCAGCAGCCTAGGGAATCAGCCCCAGCATTTT
- | TRBJ1-1 | - | TRBV2 | CASTTEASDTEAFF | TGTGCCAGCACCACGGAGGCATCGGACACTGAAGCTTTCTTT
TRBD2 | TRBJ2-3 | - | TRBV7-3 | CASSPTSGSTDTQYF | TGTGCCAGCAGCCCGACTAGCGGGAGCACAGATACGCAGTATTTT
TRBD1 | TRBJ2-7 | - | TRBV6-5 | CASSRDSYEQYF | TGTGCCAGCAGTCGGGACAGCTACGAGCAGTACTTC
- | TRBJ2-7 | - | TRBV18 | CASSPRGRGLAEGRSSYEQYF | TGTGCCAGCTCACCTAGGGGCCGAGGATTAGCGGAGGGAAGAAGCTCCTACGAGCAGTACTTC
- | TRBJ1-5 | - | TRBV28 | CASRDTRRGGNQPQHF | TGTGCCAGCAGAGACACCCGCAGGGGTGGCAATCAGCCCCAGCATTTT
- | TRBJ2-7 | - | TRBV30 | CAWKKGPGYEQYF | TGTGCCTGGAAAAAGGGACCGGGCTACGAGCAGTACTTC
TRBD1 | TRBJ1-1 | - | TRBV28 | CASSLLAGGTEAFF | TGTGCCAGCAGTTTGCTCGCAGGGGGCACTGAAGCTTTCTTT
- | TRBJ1-1 | - | TRBV19 | CASSLGRGTEAFF | TGTGCCAGTAGCCTCGGACGGGGGACTGAAGCTTTCTTT
- | TRBJ1-2 | - | TRBV7-2 | CASSTLQGNYGYTF | TGTGCCAGCAGCACGCTTCAGGGGAACTATGGCTACACCTTC
TRBD2 | TRBJ2-7 | - | TRBV6-5 | CASSYGLAGEQYF | TGTGCCAGCAGTTACGGGCTAGCGGGAGAACAGTACTTC
- | TRBJ2-1 | - | TRBV7-2 | CASSARPTLEGFF | TGTGCCAGCAGCGCGAGACCTACCCTGGAGGGGTTCTTC
- | TRBJ1-2 | - | TRBV5-1 | CASSLGGHPHYYGYTF | TGCGCCAGCAGCTTGGGGGGACATCCCCACTACTATGGCTACACCTTC
- | TRBJ1-3 | - | TRBV18 | CASSGSGAGNTIYF | TGTGCCAGCTCAGGCTCGGGAGCGGGAAACACCATATATTTT
- | TRBJ2-3 | - | TRBV6-1 | CASSDPPDTQYF | TGTGCCAGCAGTGATCCCCCAGATACGCAGTATTTT
- | TRBJ2-6 | once | TRBV9 | CASSTAGGANVLTF | TGTGCCAGCAGCACCGCGGGTGGGGCCAACGTCCTGACTTTC